Sequencing of this T cell receptor beta chain was carried out in a study of human thymus T cells. Points from the study as a whole: Thymic and blood repertoires appeared to show biased V and J gene usage.

Data came from immunoSEQ multiplex PCR; TCRdb stores just in-frame clones and leaves some out. The repertoire holds tens of thousands of clones, with approximately 95% as singletons. Trimming shortened V by 0 bases and J by 4 bases, and 18 bases separated the two germline ends. The length of the CDR3 is 17 residues. Germline values: CDR1 SGDLS, CDR2 YYNGEE. Those donating were healthy Finnish infants in corrective surgery for congenital heart defects. During surgery, 0.5-1 mL peripheral blood was drawn from four of eight donors. All available leukocytes, rather than a set cell count, yielded the blood DNA. For this clone: Its antigen remains unidentified.

The origin of this receptor is a boy under two years old with a congenital heart defect but otherwise immunologically healthy. The sample comprised blood. This chain links TRBV9 with TRBJ2-3, with D perhaps TRBD2 (7 bases). Written as DNA, the CDR3 is TGTGCCAGCAGCGTAGAGGGCGGGGGCTCAGCTTCAGATACGCAGTATTTT. Amino acids: CASSVEGGGSASDTQYF.